This is a list of T cell receptor beta chains from one sample in a study of control samples from healthy donors and cancer patients. Assay: immunoSEQ multiplex PCR; the TCRdb copy retains only in-frame clones and omits some. Here the sample spans under 450,000 clones, around nine tenths being singletons. Specimen: PBMCs. These receptors all come from a man in his forties or fifties with head and neck cancer. Both conserved end residues are part of each CDR3. The order of the fields is J gene, D gene, V gene, clone size, CDR3 DNA, CDR3 protein. A D gene is named only where the DNA matches it firmly. Size is omitted from some rows. Given values are once, few, many or a class for expanded clones.

J: TRBJ2-1; D: .; V: TRBV27; size: .; DNA: TGTGCCAGCAGTTTGGGACACCTCAATGAGCAGTTCTTC; CDR3: CASSLGHLNEQFF
J: TRBJ2-7; D: .; V: TRBV10-2; size: .; DNA: TGCGCCAGCAAGGGCGGTAGGGAGCAGTACTTC; CDR3: CASKGGREQYF
J: TRBJ2-7; D: TRBD2; V: TRBV10-3; size: .; DNA: TGTGCCATCAGCTGGGGCGGGAGAAGCGAGCAGTACTTC; CDR3: CAISWGGRSEQYF
J: TRBJ2-7; D: .; V: TRBV7-2; size: .; DNA: TGTGCCAGCAGCTTACCGAGTCCCAGGCCAAGAGAGGGAGAGCAGTACTTC; CDR3: CASSLPSPRPREGEQYF
J: TRBJ1-2; D: .; V: TRBV24-1; size: .; DNA: TGTGCCACCAGTGGGGGCAGGGGCGGAGGCTACACCTTC; CDR3: CATSGGRGGGYTF
J: TRBJ2-5; D: .; V: TRBV20-1; size: .; DNA: TGCAGTGCTAGTTCCGGCGGCTCGGAGACCCAGTACTTC; CDR3: CSASSGGSETQYF
J: TRBJ1-6; D: TRBD1; V: TRBV28; size: .; DNA: TGTGCCAGCAGCCTTAACCTACAGGGGGCCTATAATTCACCCCTCCACTTT; CDR3: CASSLNLQGAYNSPLHF
J: TRBJ1-3; D: .; V: TRBV5-5; size: once; DNA: TGTGCCAGCAGCTTCGGGACGGTCACTTCTGGAAACACCATATATTTT; CDR3: CASSFGTVTSGNTIYF
J: TRBJ1-4; D: TRBD1; V: TRBV7-9; size: .; DNA: TGTGCCAGCAGCTCAGACAGGGGGCGTGAAAAACTGTTTTTT; CDR3: CASSSDRGREKLFF
J: TRBJ2-7; D: TRBD2; V: TRBV11-2; size: once; DNA: TGTGCCAGCAGCTCAACGGGGGGCTCCTACGAGCAGTACTTC; CDR3: CASSSTGGSYEQYF
J: TRBJ1-1; D: .; V: TRBV30; size: .; DNA: TGTGCCTGGAGTGGAGGTGTTGGAGCTTTCTTT; CDR3: CAWSGGVGAFF
J: TRBJ1-2; D: .; V: TRBV30; size: .; DNA: TGTGCCTGGAGTGCCGGGAGCGGCTACACCTTC; CDR3: CAWSAGSGYTF
J: TRBJ2-3; D: .; V: TRBV9; size: once; DNA: TGTGCCAGCAGCGTAGCTACGGGGGCGACAGATACGCAGTATTTT; CDR3: CASSVATGATDTQYF
J: TRBJ2-7; D: TRBD2; V: TRBV9; size: .; DNA: TGTGCCAGCAGTCCTGGGGGGGTTACCTACGAGCAGTACTTC; CDR3: CASSPGGVTYEQYF
J: TRBJ1-2; D: .; V: TRBV7-3; size: .; DNA: TGTGCCAGCAGTAGGTTCGACAGCATTAACTATGGCTACACCTTC; CDR3: CASSRFDSINYGYTF
J: TRBJ2-3; D: TRBD2; V: TRBV4-3; size: .; DNA: TGCGCCAGCAGCCTGACTAGCGGGGTGGGCACAGATACGCAGTATTTT; CDR3: CASSLTSGVGTDTQYF
J: TRBJ2-3; D: .; V: TRBV2; size: .; DNA: TGTGCCAGCAGTGAAACTTCCTATACGCAGTATTTT; CDR3: CASSETSYTQYF
J: TRBJ1-6; D: TRBD1; V: TRBV4-1; size: .; DNA: TGCGCCAGCAGCCAACCAGGGGGCAAACGTGGTTCACCCCTCCACTTT; CDR3: CASSQPGGKRGSPLHF
J: TRBJ1-1; D: .; V: TRBV5-4; size: few; DNA: TGTGCCAGCAGCCTGTACCCAGGGTCCCCACCTGAAGCTTTCTTT; CDR3: CASSLYPGSPPEAFF
J: TRBJ2-3; D: .; V: TRBV29-1; size: .; DNA: TGCAGCGTTGCCATGCGGATAGATACGCAGTATTTT; CDR3: CSVAMRIDTQYF
J: TRBJ2-6; D: .; V: TRBV19; size: .; DNA: TGTGCCAGTAGTACCCAATCTGGGGCCAACGTCCTGACTTTC; CDR3: CASSTQSGANVLTF
J: TRBJ2-7; D: TRBD1; V: TRBV6-2/TRBV6-3; size: .; DNA: TGTGCCAGCAGTTACGCTCCCTCCGGGACAGGGGCGATCTACGAGCAGTACTTC; CDR3: CASSYAPSGTGAIYEQYF
J: TRBJ2-1; D: TRBD2; V: TRBV7-3; size: .; DNA: TGTGCCAGCAGCTTAAAAAGCGGGGGAAGCAATGAGCAGTTCTTC; CDR3: CASSLKSGGSNEQFF
J: TRBJ2-1; D: .; V: TRBV7-2; size: .; DNA: TGTGCCAGCAGCTTAAGCAGGGGCAATGAGCAGTTCTTC; CDR3: CASSLSRGNEQFF
J: TRBJ2-3; D: TRBD2; V: TRBV5-5; size: .; DNA: TGTGCCAGCAGCTTGGCCACTAGCGGGGATTACACAGATACGCAGTATTTT; CDR3: CASSLATSGDYTDTQYF
J: TRBJ1-5; D: TRBD1; V: TRBV28; size: .; DNA: TGTGCCAGCAGTTTACACCATGGGACAGATAGCAATCAGCCCCAGCATTTT; CDR3: CASSLHHGTDSNQPQHF
J: TRBJ1-2; D: .; V: TRBV5-3; size: .; DNA: TGTGCCAGAAGCCCAGGAGTTGCTAACTATGGCTACACCTTC; CDR3: CARSPGVANYGYTF
J: TRBJ1-1; D: .; V: TRBV5-5; size: .; DNA: TGTGCCAGCAGCTTGGGGGGGATGAACACTGAAGCTTTCTTT; CDR3: CASSLGGMNTEAFF
J: TRBJ1-4; D: .; V: TRBV21-1; size: .; DNA: TGTGCCAGCAGCACAGTAGCGAGACAGGGGGCAACTAATGAAAAACTGTTTTTT; CDR3: CASSTVARQGATNEKLFF
J: TRBJ2-1; D: TRBD1; V: TRBV2; size: .; DNA: TGTGCCAGCAGTGTTACACGGGACAGGGTCTGGGATGAGCAGTTCTTC; CDR3: CASSVTRDRVWDEQFF
J: TRBJ1-5; D: .; V: TRBV5-1; size: .; DNA: TGCGCCAGCAGCTTGGACAGGGTTCAGCGCGGCAATCAGCCCCAGCATTTT; CDR3: CASSLDRVQRGNQPQHF
J: TRBJ2-7; D: .; V: TRBV19; size: .; DNA: TGTGCCAGTAGTCTGGCGGACATGTACGAGCAGTACTTC; CDR3: CASSLADMYEQYF
J: TRBJ2-3; D: TRBD2; V: TRBV7-2; size: .; DNA: TGTGCCAGCAGCTGGATAGCCCCCGGGATGGCGGGGGGGCGTGATACGCAGTATTTT; CDR3: CASSWIAPGMAGGRDTQYF
J: TRBJ2-6; D: TRBD2; V: TRBV7-9; size: .; DNA: TGTGCCAGCAGCTCAAAGGGACTAGCGGTTACCTCTGGGGCCAACGTCCTGACTTTC; CDR3: CASSSKGLAVTSGANVLTF
J: TRBJ1-2; D: .; V: TRBV5-6; size: .; DNA: TGTGCCAGCAGCTTGGCGATCACCTTTAACTATGGCTACACCTTC; CDR3: CASSLAITFNYGYTF
J: TRBJ1-6; D: .; V: TRBV5-8; size: .; DNA: TGTGCCAGCAGCTTGGCGGGCAGCCCAGGAATTAATTCACCCCTCCACTTT; CDR3: CASSLAGSPGINSPLHF
J: TRBJ2-4; D: .; V: TRBV7-9; size: once; DNA: TGTGCCAGCGGGTCAGTAGCCAAAAACATTCAGTACTTC; CDR3: CASGSVAKNIQYF
J: TRBJ2-5; D: .; V: TRBV28; size: .; DNA: TGTGCCAGCACGTCCGAAGGGGAGACCCAGTACTTC; CDR3: CASTSEGETQYF
J: TRBJ2-3; D: .; V: TRBV20-1; size: .; DNA: TGCAGTGCTAGTGTGGCGGGGATACCTAGCACAGATACGCAGTATTTT; CDR3: CSASVAGIPSTDTQYF
J: TRBJ2-5; D: .; V: TRBV5-4; size: once; DNA: TGTGCCAGCAGACCGGGACTTCAAGAGACCCAGTACTTC; CDR3: CASRPGLQETQYF
J: TRBJ2-1; D: .; V: TRBV6-2/TRBV6-3; size: .; DNA: TGTGCCAGCAGCCACAATACAGGGCTCTACAATGAGCAGTTCTTC; CDR3: CASSHNTGLYNEQFF
J: TRBJ2-3; D: .; V: TRBV10-3; size: .; DNA: TGTGCCATCAAGGGGGGATACCAGGGAGATACGCAGTATTTT; CDR3: CAIKGGYQGDTQYF
J: TRBJ1-3; D: .; V: TRBV11-1; size: .; DNA: TGTGCCAGCAGCCGGACAGTGTCTGGAAACACCATATATTTT; CDR3: CASSRTVSGNTIYF
J: TRBJ2-7; D: TRBD1; V: TRBV19; size: few; DNA: TGTGCCAGTAGTCCGTCCGTGGGACAGAACTACGAGCAGTACTTC; CDR3: CASSPSVGQNYEQYF
J: TRBJ2-7; D: .; V: TRBV11-2; size: .; DNA: TGTGCCAGCAGCTTAGGCAGAACCCACAGTTCGCAGTACTTC; CDR3: CASSLGRTHSSQYF
J: TRBJ1-1; D: TRBD1; V: TRBV7-6; size: .; DNA: TGTGCCAGCAGCTTAATATTCCCAAACCCCAGGGGGACCAACACTGAAGCTTTCTTT; CDR3: CASSLIFPNPRGTNTEAFF
J: TRBJ2-7; D: .; V: TRBV7-8; size: .; DNA: TGTGCCAGCAGCTTGCAGACCGTTAGCTCCTACGAGCAGTACTTC; CDR3: CASSLQTVSSYEQYF
J: TRBJ2-1; D: .; V: TRBV6-5; size: .; DNA: TGTGCCAGCAACACAGGGTATGAGCAGTTCTTC; CDR3: CASNTGYEQFF
J: TRBJ1-3; D: TRBD1; V: TRBV28; size: .; DNA: TGTGCCAGCAGTCCCCAGGGGGATAGGGGTTTCAGAAACACCATATATTTT; CDR3: CASSPQGDRGFRNTIYF
J: TRBJ2-2; D: TRBD1; V: TRBV7-2; size: .; DNA: TGTGCCAGCTGGACAGGGATTGACACCGGGGAGCTGTTTTTT; CDR3: CASWTGIDTGELFF
J: TRBJ1-4; D: .; V: TRBV11-1; size: .; DNA: TGTGCCAGCAGCCTCCATGGGTCGAGGGATGAAAAACTGTTTTTT; CDR3: CASSLHGSRDEKLFF
J: TRBJ2-7; D: TRBD1; V: TRBV27; size: few; DNA: TGTGCCAGCAGCCGGACAGGGATGATCGAGCAGTACTTC; CDR3: CASSRTGMIEQYF
J: TRBJ2-5; D: TRBD2; V: TRBV12-5; size: .; DNA: TGTGCTAGTGGTCAGTCTTCCCTAGCGGGGGGGCCGGAGACCCAGTACTTC; CDR3: CASGQSSLAGGPETQYF
J: TRBJ2-2; D: .; V: TRBV6-1; size: .; DNA: TGTGCCAGCAGTGAAGCGGCTGGAGGGGCGAACACCGGGGAGCTGTTTTTT; CDR3: CASSEAAGGANTGELFF
J: TRBJ2-3; D: .; V: TRBV2; size: .; DNA: TGTGCCAGCAGTGAGGGAACAATCACAGATACGCAGTATTTT; CDR3: CASSEGTITDTQYF
J: TRBJ2-5; D: .; V: TRBV4-3; size: .; DNA: TGCGCCAGCAGCCAAGGACCCCTTGGGACCCAGTACTTC; CDR3: CASSQGPLGTQYF
J: TRBJ1-3; D: .; V: TRBV5-8; size: .; DNA: TGTGCCAGCAGCTTAGTGGGCGCCCGTGGAAACACCATATATTTT; CDR3: CASSLVGARGNTIYF